This record concerns one T cell receptor (beta chain) sequence. Its antigen is still unknown. The sample comes from a study of shared clonotypes between healthy human individuals. Across the study: The donor pool was made up of two women and a few men aged 18 to 49. Study findings and constraints: Naive subsets generally exceeded memory subsets in estimated richness.

As defined, naive CD8 cells were CD45RO-negative and positively selected for CCR7, with terminally differentiated effector memory CD45RA+ cells excluded. Adult Caucasians living in Nashville, Tennessee made up all of the donors. DNA at about 210 ng, tens of thousands of T cell genomes, went into sorted-subset replicate PCRs. TCRdb's copy holds only in-frame clones and misses some; the assay was immunoSEQ multiplex PCR. The sample shows some 2 million clones, approximately 95% of them seen only once. CDR1 LNHDA and CDR2 SQIVND come from the germline V gene (reference sequence). Deletions cut 3 bases from V and 4 bases from J, with 16 bases between. The CDR3 loop spans 16 amino acids.

The sample consisted of naive CD8+ T cells sorted from blood. This receptor was identified in a man younger than 35 in good health. The rearrangement uses TRBV19 and TRBJ2-1; D may correspond to TRBD1 or TRBD2 (5 bases each). The CDR3 DNA reads as TGTGCCAGTAGTATCGGGACCCTTGGCTTTTACAATGAGCAGTTCTTC. Its translation: CASSIGTLGFYNEQFF.